These 14 T cell receptor beta chains came from one sample sequenced in a study of technical replicates of blood from a few donors. The assay was immunoSEQ multiplex PCR, and TCRdb's table has in-frame clones only and misses some. The sample lists some 70,000 clones; about 90% were seen once. The specimen was T cells isolated from PBMCs. The receptors come from a human donor in good health.

The CDR3 sequence is CAWSFTGLAGDTQYF. The CDR3 DNA reads TGTGCCTGGAGTTTCACAGGCCTTGCGGGGGATACGCAGTATTTT. The genes are TRBV30 and TRBJ2-3, with a weak D call TRBD2 (6 bases). CDR3 size: 15 residues. The germline CDR1 and CDR2 sequences are GTSNPN and SVGIG (reference sequence). Trimming pared 2 bases from V and 6 bases from J, leaving 18 bases between.

This clone was seen only once. The chain has TRBV30 and TRBJ2-1, with D hard to call. The germline V gene encodes CDR1 GTSNPN and CDR2 SVGIG (reference sequence). CDR3 size: 13 residues. V was trimmed by 8 bases and J by 4 bases, leaving 15 bases between them. This CDR3 is CATTPGSYNEQFF. The DNA for the CDR3 is TGTGCCACCACACCCGGGTCTTACAATGAGCAGTTCTTC.

V usage is TRBV5-6 and J usage is TRBJ2-7, with D unresolved. CDR1 is SGHDT, CDR2 YYEEEE, per germline. Trimming left V 5 bases short and J 3 bases short, with 6 bases between. This CDR3 contains 11 residues. The CDR3 coding sequence is TGTGCCAGCAGTTCAGACTACGAGCAGTACTTC. It encodes CASSSDYEQYF.

CDR3 loop: CAWTSEWMDTQYF. As DNA, the CDR3 is TGTGCCTGGACTAGCGAGTGGATGGATACGCAGTATTTT. The chain carries TRBV30 and TRBJ2-3, with a possible D match to TRBD2 (6 bases). The CDR3 is 13 residues long. The V end lost 4 bases, the J end lost 6 bases, and 14 bases lay between the germline ends. Germline lookup yields CDR1 GTSNPN and CDR2 SVGIG (reference sequence).

This clone was picked up a small number of times. The chain recombines TRBV19 with TRBJ1-5; TRBD1 aligns across 7 bases. Germline V gene sequence: CDR1 LNHDA, CDR2 SQIVND (reference sequence). This CDR3 is built from 13 residues. The ends lost 9 bases at V and 5 bases at J; junction bases unmatched: 7. CDR3 DNA: TGTGCCAGCAGCGACAGGGTGGATCAGCCCCAGCATTTT. It specifies CASSDRVDQPQHF.

Regarding this clone: The DNA is left out, because the CDR3 cannot be placed on it with certainty; the CDR3 is given as TCRdb lists it. The chain is built from TRBV27 and TRBJ2-1; TRBD2 was called by the table and not checked on the DNA. Germline loops: CDR1 MNHEY, CDR2 SMNVEV (reference sequence). From its first to its last residue, the CDR3 has 13 amino acids. The CDR3 region is CASSLSLRNEQFF.

This clone was seen a few times. The chain recombines TRBV30 with TRBJ1-1; TRBD1 might be the D (5 bases). Germline lookup yields CDR1 GTSNPN and CDR2 SVGIG (reference sequence). Trimming removed 2 bases at V and 4 bases at J, with 11 bases between. The CDR3 contains 13 residues. The CDR3 coding sequence is TGTGCCTGGAGTCTAAGGGGTGTCACTGAAGCTTTCTTT. It codes for CAWSLRGVTEAFF.

The chain uses TRBV21-1 and TRBJ2-5; TRBD1, the table's D call, was not compared with the DNA. TRBV21-1 is reported as a pseudogene. CDR3 length equals 19 residues. For the CDR3, the DNA is TGTGCCAGCAGCAAAGTCGCAAGAGGGGACAGGGGACCCCAAGAGACCCAGTACTTC. Protein sequence: CASSKVARGDRGPQETQYF.

The chain has TRBV7-8 and TRBJ1-5; D gene unclear. The germline V and J ends were trimmed by 7 bases and 4 bases, with 23 bases remaining between them. CDR3 length equals 17 residues. From germline, CDR1 is SGHVS and CDR2 FQNEAQ. The CDR3 DNA sequence: TGTGCCAGCACCAACCAGATGATTGGTTTCGGGAATCAGCCCCAGCATTTT. Residues: CASTNQMIGFGNQPQHF.

The rearrangement links TRBV6-1 to TRBJ2-5; 11 bases agree with TRBD2. Germline V gives CDR1 MNHNS, CDR2 SASEGT. The V and J ends lost 2 bases and 1 base, in that order; junction bases with no gene match: 15. CDR3 size: 20 residues. The DNA for the CDR3 is TGTGCCAGCAGTGAAATCCCCATTCTAGCGGGAGGTTCGGGCCAAGAGACCCAGTACTTC. It encodes CASSEIPILAGGSGQETQYF.

The chain couples TRBV11-2 to TRBJ1-1; unclear D gene. V was clipped by 1 base and J by 5 bases, with 8 bases between them. The germline V gene has CDR1 SGHAT and CDR2 FQNNGV. The CDR3 covers 13 residues. In DNA, the CDR3 is TGTGCCAGCAGCTTAGGCGAGGTTACTGAAGCTTTCTTT. This gives the protein CASSLGEVTEAFF. The full variable domain, rest sourced from reference TRBV11-2 and TRBJ1-1, is EAGVAQSPRYKIIEKRQSVAFWCNPISGHATLYWYQQILGQGPKLLIQFQNNGVVDDSQLPKDRFSAERLKGVDSTLKIQPAKLEDSAVYLCASSLGEVTEAFFGQGTRLTVV.

The genes are TRBV9 and TRBJ2-7; maybe TRBD1 (6 bases). The CDR3 has 14 residues. Per germline, CDR1 SGDLS and CDR2 YYNGEE. The ends were cut back, 4 bases at V and 2 bases at J, with 13 bases in the middle. The CDR3 is CASSKGQLAYEQYF. The DNA of the CDR3 is TGTGCCAGCAGCAAAGGACAGCTCGCCTACGAGCAGTACTTC.

The chain employs TRBV28 and TRBJ2-4, with D possibly matching TRBD1 (6 bases). The V gene lost 6 bases and the J gene lost 0 bases, with 27 bases spanning the gap. CDR1 and CDR2 (germline): MDHEN, SYDVKM. CDR3 length: 20 residues. CDR3 protein: CASSLGHLTYLVLAKNIQYF. DNA for the CDR3: TGTGCCAGCAGCCTGGGACACCTGACGTACCTAGTTCTAGCCAAAAACATTCAGTACTTC.

A single count supports this clone. The chain uses TRBV19 and TRBJ1-1; TRBD1 aligns across 7 bases. Germline trimming cut 4 bases from V and 1 base from J; bases unmatched to any gene: 6. The CDR3 has 15 residues. Germline-derived CDR1 and CDR2 are LNHDA and SQIVND (reference sequence). This CDR3 reads CASSNQGVWNTEAFF. CDR3 sequence (DNA): TGTGCCAGTAGTAACCAGGGGGTGTGGAACACTGAAGCTTTCTTT.